This T cell receptor beta chain was captured by sequencing in a study of human T cells and chemical hapten exposure. The CDR3 loop spans 15 amino acids. Between the trimmed V and J ends, which lost 6 bases and 1 base, there was a span of 14 bases. CDR1 SGHAT and CDR2 FQNNGV come from the germline V gene. This clonotype was recorded at least ten times. The time point denotes: patch test 2, 6 weeks after DPC sensitization. The treatment here: therapeutic diphenylcyclopropenone sensitization with weekly scalp DPC. Alopecia patients deemed DPC-suitable, aged 18 to 70, excluding pregnancy. It was the library that attached unique molecular identifiers to individual cDNA molecules. A single record per CDR3 protein comes from TCRdb applying MiXCR to the RACE reads. Seen here are 110,000 or so distinct CDR3 sequences, 9% to 9.5% observed once, and the top ten hold over 3%.

This rearrangement joins TRBV11-2 to TRBJ2-3, with D possibly being TRBD1 or TRBD2 (6 bases each). The receptor's source is a woman aged 40-49 years with alopecia areata. Some clones in this sample may be carry-over from other donors' samples. This specimen consisted of whole blood, obtained in connection with sensitization to the hapten diphenylcyclopropenone (DPC). CDR3 bases: TGTGCCAGCAGTACGAGGGGGGACCGCACAGATACGCAGTATTTT. Its protein is CASSTRGDRTDTQYF.